This T cell receptor beta chain was found in a study of radiation and T cells in renal cell carcinoma. Study-level findings and limits: No pretreatment tumor biopsies were available for baseline clonotypes.

Notes on this clone: Its specificity is not known.

As for time point: blood 4 weeks post-SBRT, at nephrectomy. The treatment: 15 Gy SBRT to primary tumor, nephrectomy 4 weeks later. Nephrectomy followed 15 Gy stereotactic body radiation by 4 weeks. Blood was sampled at baseline, 2 weeks and 4 weeks after SBRT. Assay used: immunoSEQ multiplex PCR; TCRdb lists only in-frame clones, some missing. Among around 170,000 clones listed, roughly nine tenths were seen once. Germline V gene sequence: CDR1 KGHSH, CDR2 LQKENI. The V gene end was trimmed by 3 bases and the J gene end by 0 bases; junction bases not matched to a gene: 2. The CDR3 has 15 residues. Sequencing was performed on blood, taken from a patient whose treatment included radiotherapy and nephrectomy. This receptor was taken from a woman between 45 and 60 years old with renal cell carcinoma. The V call is TRBV18, the J call TRBJ2-7; 10 nucleotides align to TRBD2. The CDR3 DNA follows: TGTGCCAGCTCACCGAGCGGGGGGGCCTCCTACGAGCAGTACTTC. Translated: CASSPSGGASYEQYF.